Reported below is one TCR beta chain. What it binds is not known. Unique molecular identifiers were used in preparing the TCRbeta library. TCRdb itself ran the PCR reads through MiXCR, one entry per CDR3 protein. Of about 200,000 distinct CDR3 sequences detected, 7% to 9% appear once; the ten largest clones hold roughly 35%. This CDR3 spans 17 amino acids. Looked up from germline, CDR1 is SGHVS and CDR2 is FQNEAQ. After removal of 1 base from V and 0 bases from J, the junction contained 5 bases not matched to a gene. The source of the sample is a study of T-cell reconstitution after alpha-beta-depleted transplantation in children. Findings and caveats of the study: At one year after transplant, newly produced T cells mostly accounted for T-cell counts and diversity. Surviving recipient T cells and thymic progenitors accounted for the high day-60 TCRbeta diversity observed in some patients. Alpha-beta T cells about two months after transplant reportedly derived from several hundred expanded graft clones.

Sequenced material: PBMCs, mostly from graft donor cells, taken 360 days after TCRalphabeta/CD19-depleted stem cell transplant. This sequence was found in a male patient aged 2 to 10 who had a stem cell transplant for acute myeloid leukemia, so the T cells may come from the graft donor. The chain has TRBV7-8 and TRBJ2-3, with TRBD2 identical over 9 bases. The CDR3 loop reads CASSLEREAPSTDTQYF. As DNA, the CDR3 is TGTGCCAGCAGCTTAGAGCGGGAGGCGCCTAGCACAGATACGCAGTATTTT.